The 12 T cell receptor beta chains below were found in one sample sequenced in a study of blood T cells in healthy people across ages. The second PCR ran about 6 to 12 cycles with a sample-barcoded 5' primer and J-beta primers. TCRdb called the 5' RACE reads again in MiXCR, with one record for every CDR3 protein. The repertoire holds approximately 790,000 distinct CDR3 sequences, with roughly 60% as singletons. Sequencing input: blood. These receptors all stem from a man aged 25-45 years in good health.

This clonotype was seen just once. The rearrangement uses TRBV5-1 and TRBJ2-5; D ambiguous. Germline V gives CDR1 SGHRS, CDR2 YFSETQ. CDR3 length: 12 residues. V dropped 0 bases and J dropped 11 bases, with 11 bases sitting between them. CDR3 sequence reads: CASSLEAGPQYF. In DNA, the CDR3 is TGCGCCAGCAGCTTGGAAGCAGGTCCACAGTACTTC.

Worth noting for this clonotype: The junction and the germline gene differ at one end; a read error may be behind it. The V and J genes are TRBV4-1 and TRBJ1-1; no reliable D call. The CDR3 runs to 15 residues. The germline CDR1 and CDR2 sequences are MGHRA and YSYEKL. CDR3 in amino acids: CASSQVGSMGTGAFF. The DNA of the CDR3 is TGCGCCAGCAGCCAAGTTGGATCCATGGGCACTGGAGCTTTCTTT.

The rearrangement joins TRBV3-1 to TRBJ2-1; D might be TRBD2 (7 bases). Germline lookup yields CDR1 LGHDT and CDR2 YNNKEL (reference sequence). Deletions cut 2 bases from V and 9 bases from J, with 14 bases between. The CDR3 is made up of 14 amino acids. CDR3 nucleotides: TGTGCCAGCAGCCAAACGGGGGAGGGGGGTGAGCAGTTCTTC. Protein: CASSQTGEGGEQFF.

The chain couples TRBV7-9 to TRBJ2-5, with D perhaps TRBD1 or TRBD2 (5 bases each). Between the trimmed V and J ends, which lost 6 bases and 1 base, there was a span of 12 bases. CDR1 is SEHNR, CDR2 FQNEAQ, per germline (reference sequence). The CDR3 is 14 residues long. Here the CDR3 DNA reads TGTGCCAGCAGTACCGGGGCGGGCCAAGAGACCCAGTACTTC. It encodes CASSTGAGQETQYF.

This rearrangement joins TRBV7-2 to TRBJ2-7; tentative D call: TRBD2 (6 bases). Between the trimmed V and J ends, which lost 0 bases and 3 bases, there was a span of 12 bases. This CDR3 spans 15 amino acids. Germline values: CDR1 SGHTA, CDR2 FQGNSA. The CDR3 protein is CASSLAPAGGYEQYF. CDR3 sequence (DNA): TGTGCCAGCAGCTTAGCTCCAGCCGGGGGCTACGAGCAGTACTTC.

About this clonotype: Relative to the germline gene, one junction end is altered; a read error may explain this. The V gene is TRBV20-1, the J gene TRBJ2-1; 10 bases align to TRBD2. The CDR3 totals 14 residues. Germline V CDR1 and CDR2: DFQATT, SNEGSKA (reference sequence). In DNA, the CDR3 is TGCAGTGGAGATAGCGGGGGGAGCTACAGTGAGCAGTTCTTC. Protein sequence: CSGDSGGSYSEQFF.

This clonotype occurred a few times. This chain joins TRBV12-3 or TRBV12-4 and TRBJ2-7; D may be TRBD2 (6 bases). The J call may be mistaken, given a closer DNA end match to TRBJ2-5. The CDR3 length is 13 residues. The CDR3 is CASSLSGTQTQYF. The CDR3 DNA follows: TGTGCCAGCAGTTTGTCAGGGACTCAGACCCAGTACTTC.

With respect to this clonotype: One junction end does not reproduce the germline sequence, and a read error may be involved. The chain combines TRBV24-1 with TRBJ2-7; the D gene is possibly TRBD1 (5 bases). The better agreement between TRBJ2-5 and the DNA end casts doubt on the J call. Germline V gives CDR1 KGHDR, CDR2 SFDVKD. The CDR3 runs to 17 residues. The CDR3 is CAASRPASLGARETQYF. CDR3 DNA: TGTGCCGCCAGCCGCCCTGCATCGTTAGGGGCGCGGGAGACCCAGTACTTC.

The chain has TRBV6-5 and TRBJ2-1, with 10 bases matching TRBD2. CDR1 and CDR2 (germline): MNHEY, SVGAGI. V dropped 2 bases and J dropped 7; count of bases not matched to a gene: 5. The CDR3 spans 15 residues. The CDR3 DNA reads as TGTGCCAGCAGTTACAAGGGACTAGCGTGGAATGAGCAGTTCTTC. It specifies CASSYKGLAWNEQFF.

This clonotype showed up just a few times. V is TRBV4-2 and J is TRBJ2-5; no firm D call. The ends were cut back, 0 bases at V and 2 bases at J, with 10 bases in the middle. CDR3 size: 15 residues. Germline V CDR1 and CDR2: LGHNA, YNFKEQ. As DNA, the CDR3 is TGTGCCAGCAGCCAAGAAGAACAGCGACAAGAGACCCAGTACTTC. Encoded protein: CASSQEEQRQETQYF.

V is TRBV7-2 and J is TRBJ2-7, with D perhaps TRBD1 or TRBD2 (5 bases each). Trimming stripped 9 bases from V and 0 bases from J, with 9 bases between. From germline, CDR1 is SGHTA and CDR2 FQGNSA. The CDR3 spans 12 residues. The CDR3 nucleotides read TGTGCCAGTAAGGGGAGCTCCTACGAGCAGTACTTC. Residues: CASKGSSYEQYF.

The count of this clonotype is one. J is TRBJ1-5 and V is TRBV25-1; D gene ambiguous. Trimming shortened V by 2 bases and J by 7 bases, and 12 bases separated the two germline ends. The CDR3 totals 14 residues. CDR1 is MGHDK and CDR2 is SYGVNS in the germline V gene. CDR3 residues: CASSERSPYQPQHF. CDR3 coding DNA: TGTGCCAGCAGTGAACGCAGTCCCTACCAGCCCCAGCATTTT. The entire variable domain, with the rest obtained from reference TRBV25-1 and TRBJ1-5, is as follows: EADIYQTPRYLVIGTGKKITLECSQTMGHDKMYWYQQDPGMELHLIHYSYGVNSTEKGDLSSESTVSRIRTEHFPLTLESARPSHTSQYLCASSERSPYQPQHFGDGTRLSIL.